This entry concerns a single T cell receptor beta chain. Antigen: not known. These data come from a study of CD8 T cells in ankylosing spondylitis. The CDR3 has 14 amino acids. CDR1 and CDR2 from the germline V gene are SGHRS and YFSETQ. Losses at the gene ends were 3 bases for V and 2 bases for J; bases not matched to a gene: 0. Points from the study as a whole: A CD8+ phenotype characterized the disease-linked clones, which were relatively rare in peripheral blood. Prior literature has documented some motif variants in synovial fluid and blood from reactive arthritis. Reported data indicate significant enrichment of disease-linked clones within matched ankylosing spondylitis synovial fluid.

TCRdb ran MiXCR on the 5' RACE reads and lists one entry per CDR3 protein. The sample holds under 250,000 distinct CDR3 sequences; about 10% are singletons and the top ten take 2.6%. Sequencing was done on a sample of blood, either unsorted or a sorted T cell fraction (not recorded which). The sequence was obtained from a male donor with ankylosing spondylitis or in good health (not recorded which). The genes are TRBV5-1 and TRBJ2-1; TRBD1 matches 9 bases. The CDR3 coding sequence is TGCGCCAGCAGCTGGGACAGGGCCTACAATGAGCAGTTCTTC. Protein: CASSWDRAYNEQFF.